This T cell receptor (beta chain) was captured by sequencing in a study of radiation and T cells in renal cell carcinoma. Only a few counts were recorded for this clone. Time point in this sample: blood 4 weeks post-SBRT, at nephrectomy. The treatment was: 15 Gy SBRT to primary tumor, nephrectomy 4 weeks later. TCRdb's table, derived via immunoSEQ multiplex PCR, lists solely in-frame clones and lacks some. The sample lists some 97,000 clones; 65% to 90% were seen once. The sequences come from blood, collected from a patient whose treatment included radiotherapy and nephrectomy. The sequence came from a man in his 60s with renal cell carcinoma.

The CDR3 coding sequence is TGTGCCAGCAGCTTACACGAGCAGTACTTC. It translates to CASSLHEQYF. The chain uses TRBV7-9 and TRBJ2-7, with D uncertain. The CDR3 is 10 residues long. V was cut by 2 bases and J by 5 bases, with 1 base left in between. Germline CDR1 is SEHNR and CDR2 is FQNEAQ (reference sequence).